This entry is about one TCR beta chain. No cognate antigen has been identified for it. Per-base quality was not reported, and no clone a single base away is much larger than it. The method was RACE. The data were produced on a NextSeq 500. During library preparation, unique molecular identifiers were attached to individual cDNA molecules so that TCRs could be counted quantitatively and reproducibly. Both TCR alpha and TCR beta chains were sequenced from each blood RNA sample. For the original study's pipeline: Samples had a median of about 90,000 TCRs, with a range from roughly 23,224 to 750,000. The Decombinator software suite was used to annotate V, J and CDR3 in the TCR reads. To make PS versus PT1 abundance plots, every sample was subsampled to the same number of TCRs (28,000). Expanded TCRs were defined as absent before sensitization and observed at least eight times at the 2-week time point. TCRdb handled the public reads itself, with Q25 trimming in fastp and clone calling in MiXCR, and kept productive beta chains. Each entry is one CDR3 protein sequence, shown with its most common DNA and genes. Clone size and V and J calls follow TCRdb, not the original study. The table for this sample lists 60,000 to 65,000 distinct CDR3 sequences; more than 9.5% of them were counted only once. Around 2.1% of the sample comes from the top ten.

This sample was taken from a study of human T cells and chemical hapten exposure (TCRdb year 2021). Regarding the research as a whole: For sensitization, 2% DPC in acetone was applied to a roughly 2 cm by roughly 2 cm area of upper inner arm skin. Patch testing on the upper back used Finn chambers containing 0.01% DPC, with scoring done after 6 days according to International Contact Dermatitis Research Group standards. In alopecia patients, the study followed how the peripheral blood TCR repertoire changed in vivo over primary and secondary sensitization to diphenylcyclopropenone (DPC), a hapten. Blood samples were taken from patients before sensitization (week 0) and at 2, 6 and about 24 weeks after DPC sensitization. Libraries were combined into a pool for sequencing, and differences in TCR yield between samples came mainly from small differences in library volumes within the pool. The patient cohort, mostly female, included alopecia areata with under or over 50% scalp involvement, alopecia totalis and alopecia universalis. Patients additionally received weekly therapeutic DPC doses to the scalp throughout the roughly 24-week study period. For TCR sequencing, blood came from 25 to 35 alopecia patients at anywhere from one to four time points (pre-sensitization, 2, 6 and 24 weeks). Summary of the overall study and its limitations: Alopecia, a presumed autoimmune disease, was present in all patients, so the immune response of the patients might differ from that of healthy individuals. Compared with pre-sensitization or healthy control sets, expanded TCRs formed significantly more large CDR3 similarity clusters, which is consistent with antigen-driven responses. Repeated subsampling changed both the strength of the expansion versus patch-test correlation and the threshold at which that correlation became significant. A positive correlation was found between the number of PT1 expanded TCRs and patch test score, with significance reached at thresholds 8, 16 and 32 but not 4. The number of TCRs above 1 in 1000 frequency did not change with DPC sensitization; there was no evidence of global repertoire structure alterations.

This sample's time point label indicates: patch test 3, about 24 weeks after DPC sensitization. Read against the paper, the sample's treatment or condition label means: therapeutic diphenylcyclopropenone sensitization with weekly scalp DPC. Blood at each patch-test visit was drawn before the patch test was applied. Patients were considered eligible if aged 18 to 70, diagnosed with alopecia and deemed suitable for DPC therapy, and patients were excluded if pregnant. Unfractionated whole blood was collected in Tempus Blood RNA tubes, and total RNA was extracted from that blood. Source: whole blood, taken in connection with sensitization to the hapten diphenylcyclopropenone (DPC). The clonotype originates from a woman younger than 45 with alopecia areata. Some clones in this sample may be carry-over from other donors' samples.

The nucleotide sequence reads as follows: TGTGCCAGCAGCCCGGGGGCAAGGTTAGATACGCAGTATTTT. Its protein reads: CASSPGARLDTQYF. The receptor chain draws on TRBV7-2 and TRBJ2-3; the D element could tentatively be TRBD1 or TRBD2, as 6 bases agree for each. According to the germline V gene, CDR1 reads SGHTA and CDR2 reads FQGNSA. V and J lose 5 bases and 5 bases, and a span of 14 bases separates them. The CDR3 sequence holds 14 residues, the cysteine and phenylalanine included. Left in the record is the CDR3 DNA by itself, 42 bases read in frame from the first base.